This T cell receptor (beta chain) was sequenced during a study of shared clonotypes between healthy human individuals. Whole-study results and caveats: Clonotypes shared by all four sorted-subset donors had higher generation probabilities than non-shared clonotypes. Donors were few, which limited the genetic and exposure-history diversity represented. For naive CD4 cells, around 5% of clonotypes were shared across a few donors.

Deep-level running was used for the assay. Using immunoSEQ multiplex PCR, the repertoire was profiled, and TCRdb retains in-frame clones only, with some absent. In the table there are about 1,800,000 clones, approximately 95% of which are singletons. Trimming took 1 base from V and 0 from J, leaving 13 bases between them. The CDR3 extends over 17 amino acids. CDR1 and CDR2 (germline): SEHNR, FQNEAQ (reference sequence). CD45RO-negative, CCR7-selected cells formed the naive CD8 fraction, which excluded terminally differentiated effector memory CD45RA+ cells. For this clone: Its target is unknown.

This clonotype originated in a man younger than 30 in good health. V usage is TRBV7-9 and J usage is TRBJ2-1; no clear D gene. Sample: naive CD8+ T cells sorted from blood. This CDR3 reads CASSLDPGPSSYNEQFF. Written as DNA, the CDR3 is TGTGCCAGCAGCTTAGATCCGGGCCCCAGCTCCTACAATGAGCAGTTCTTC.